Shown below are 15 T cell receptor beta chains from a single sample sequenced in a study of human T cells and chemical hapten exposure. TCRdb fed the RACE reads into MiXCR, producing one record per CDR3 protein. The sample carries over 35,000 distinct CDR3 sequences, 8% to 9% recorded once. Time point in this sample: patch test 2, 6 weeks after DPC sensitization. Treatment denoted: therapeutic diphenylcyclopropenone sensitization with weekly scalp DPC. The specimen comprised whole blood, sampled in connection with sensitization to the hapten diphenylcyclopropenone (DPC). The receptors come from a woman between 40 and 50 years old with alopecia areata. Some clones in this sample may be carry-over from other donors' samples.

This clonotype was detected ten times or more. The rearrangement uses TRBV5-1 and TRBJ1-1; D is uncertain. V lost 2 bases and J lost 0, with 8 bases in between. This CDR3 region has 14 residues. Per germline, CDR1 SGHRS and CDR2 YFSETQ. DNA of the CDR3: TGCGCCAGCAGCTTTGAAGAACTGAACACTGAAGCTTTCTTT. The encoded protein is CASSFEELNTEAFF.

This clonotype has ten or more counts. At one end the junction does not follow the germline gene, possibly because of a read error. The genes are TRBV11-2 and TRBJ2-1; TRBD2 agrees at 9 bases. This CDR3 is built from 14 residues. The germline CDR1 and CDR2 sequences are SGHAT and FQNNGV. The CDR3 loop is CASSLVLAGNERFF. For the CDR3, the DNA is TGTGCCAGCAGCTTAGTCCTAGCGGGAAATGAGCGGTTCTTC. Filled out from reference TRBV11-2 and TRBJ2-1, the complete variable domain reads EAGVAQSPRYKIIEKRQSVAFWCNPISGHATLYWYQQILGQGPKLLIQFQNNGVVDDSQLPKDRFSAERLKGVDSTLKIQPAKLEDSAVYLCASSLVLAGNERFFGPGTRLTVL.

Many counts were recorded for this clonotype. The chain employs TRBV7-6 and TRBJ1-5, with D uncertain. Germline V lookup: CDR1 SGHVS, CDR2 FNYEAQ. V lost 3 bases and J lost 2, with 5 bases in between. The CDR3 covers 13 residues. The DNA for the CDR3 is TGTGCCAGCAGCTTCGGGGGCAATCAGCCCCAGCATTTT. Amino acids: CASSFGGNQPQHF.

This clonotype occurred many times. The chain links TRBV12-3 or TRBV12-4 to TRBJ2-3; 8 positions match TRBD2. V dropped 3 bases and J dropped 8; count of bases not matched to a gene: 4. The CDR3 consists of 13 residues. The CDR3 region is CASSLSGLATQYF. As DNA, the CDR3 is TGTGCCAGCAGTTTGTCCGGACTAGCTACGCAGTATTTT.

This clonotype was observed a few times. V and J are TRBV11-2 and TRBJ2-3; TRBD2 might be the D (7 bases). Germline CDR1 is SGHAT and CDR2 is FQNNGV. Trimming stripped 5 bases from V and 2 bases from J, with 17 bases between. This CDR3 has 16 amino acids. CDR3 residues: CASSIVGRGATDTQYF. DNA of the CDR3: TGTGCCAGCAGCATAGTAGGCCGGGGGGCCACAGATACGCAGTATTTT.

This sequence joins TRBV4-2 and TRBJ2-7; 9 nucleotides match TRBD1. The V and J ends lost 1 base and 6 bases, in that order; junction bases with no gene match: 7. The CDR3 extends over 15 amino acids. CDR1 is LGHNA, CDR2 YNFKEQ, per germline. In DNA, the CDR3 is TGTGCCAGCAGCCAAGCGGGACAGGGTGGGTTCGAGCAGTACTTC. This translates into CASSQAGQGGFEQYF.

The chain uses TRBV20-1 and TRBJ2-7; 9 bases line up with TRBD2. Per the germline V gene, CDR1 is DFQATT and CDR2 is SNEGSKA (reference sequence). Unmatched junction bases numbered 9, after V lost 6 bases and J lost 3 bases. CDR3 length: 14 amino acids. The CDR3 reads CSAPHRSGGYEQYF. CDR3 coding DNA: TGCAGTGCCCCTCACCGTAGCGGGGGCTACGAGCAGTACTTC.

This clonotype was counted ten times or more. The V call is TRBV20-1, the J call TRBJ1-1, with D tentatively TRBD1 (5 bases). Trimming took 1 base from V and 5 from J, leaving 17 bases between them. The germline V gene has CDR1 DFQATT and CDR2 SNEGSKA (reference sequence). The CDR3 totals 15 residues. The CDR3 reads CSARGSGLRGTEAFF. CDR3 bases: TGCAGTGCTAGAGGATCAGGGCTTCGAGGGACTGAAGCTTTCTTT.

This clonotype was recorded at least ten times. The chain has TRBV10-3 and TRBJ1-2, with 7 bases that match TRBD1. The CDR3 contains 13 residues. CDR1 is ENHRY, CDR2 SYGVKD, per germline. J was trimmed by 4 bases and V by 4 bases; bases with no gene match: 3. The CDR3 here is CAISGQGAYGYTF. CDR3 bases: TGTGCCATCAGTGGACAGGGAGCCTATGGCTACACCTTC.

Many counts were recorded for this clonotype. The chain employs TRBV7-8 and TRBJ1-5; weak D call: TRBD1 (5 bases). V was trimmed by 0 bases and J by 2 bases, leaving 11 bases between them. CDR1 is SGHVS and CDR2 is FQNEAQ in the germline V gene. The CDR3 loop spans 16 amino acids. CDR3 DNA: TGTGCCAGCAGCTTAGCGAGGGGTATGGGCAATCAGCCCCAGCATTTT. Translation: CASSLARGMGNQPQHF.

This clonotype is a singleton in its sample. A clone one base away is much larger, so this may be a read error. The rearrangement links TRBV5-1 to TRBJ2-3; D may match TRBD1 or TRBD2 (5 bases each). The V end lost 1 base, the J end lost 2 bases, and 8 bases lay between the germline ends. This CDR3 spans 14 amino acids. Germline V gene data show CDR1 as SGHRS and CDR2 as YFSETQ. The DNA of the CDR3 is TGCGCCAGCAGCTTGATGGGGGTCACAGATACGCAGTATTTT. Amino acid sequence: CASSLMGVTDTQYF.

Only a few counts were recorded for this clonotype. This sequence joins TRBV5-1 and TRBJ1-1; D may be TRBD1 (5 bases). Germline CDR1 SGHRS, CDR2 YFSETQ. The CDR3 is 15 amino acids. V lost 8 bases and J lost 0, with 17 bases in between. The CDR3 bases are TGCGCCAGTCGACAGAACGGCCTCATGAACACTGAAGCTTTCTTT. Amino acid sequence: CASRQNGLMNTEAFF.

This clonotype appeared many times. The chain uses TRBV20-1 and TRBJ1-1; a possible D gene is TRBD1 (5 bases). CDR1 is DFQATT and CDR2 is SNEGSKA in the germline V gene (reference sequence). The V end was cut by 5 bases, the J end by 1 base, with 17 bases between. The CDR3 contains 15 residues. The chain's CDR3 is CSAWEGGGQNTEAFF. As DNA, the CDR3 is TGCAGTGCTTGGGAGGGAGGCGGACAGAACACTGAAGCTTTCTTT.

This clonotype appeared many times. The chain couples TRBV20-1 to TRBJ2-3; 11 positions match TRBD2. Germline CDR1 reads DFQATT; CDR2 reads SNEGSKA (reference sequence). V lost 5 bases, J lost 0 bases, and 10 bases stayed unmatched. This CDR3 spans 17 amino acids. Here the CDR3 DNA reads TGCAGTGCTCTTAGACTAGCGGGGAGCCCAAGCACAGATACGCAGTATTTT. Translating it yields CSALRLAGSPSTDTQYF.

This clonotype occurred many times. The chain combines TRBV20-1 with TRBJ2-2; no definite D call. Between the trimmed V and J ends, which lost 0 bases and 0 bases, there was a span of 11 bases. From germline, CDR1 is DFQATT and CDR2 SNEGSKA (reference sequence). The CDR3 runs 16 residues. The CDR3 loop reads CSARDLNRPNTGELFF. The DNA for the CDR3 is TGCAGTGCTAGAGATCTGAACAGACCGAACACCGGGGAGCTGTTTTTT.